This T cell receptor beta chain was sequenced during a study of identical twins' blood T cells. Findings and caveats of the study: Mainly, cloneset size products determined shared clonotypes, twins included. Twin similarity might stem from environmental factors, not only genetics.

The length of the CDR3 is 15 residues. With 0 bases removed from V and 12 bases from J, the gap between germline ends came to 19 bases. Germline V gene lookup returns CDR1 SGHDN and CDR2 FVKESK. Libraries were made from RNA as TCR cDNA, using a modified protocol. Sample barcodes were added at both library ends during cDNA synthesis. TCRdb re-derived calls from the 5' RACE reads in MiXCR, one entry per CDR3 protein. The profile shows roughly 380,000 distinct CDR3 sequences, over 25% of them singletons. In the case of this clonotype: Its target is not known.

The sample was PBMCs. The receptor was isolated from a woman aged 18 to 50 in good health. The gene calls are TRBV14 and TRBJ2-3, with TRBD1 as a possible D gene (6 bases). The CDR3 loop reads CASSQDWLGARVQYF. CDR3 in DNA: TGTGCCAGCAGCCAAGATTGGTTGGGGGCGCGGGTTCAGTATTTT.